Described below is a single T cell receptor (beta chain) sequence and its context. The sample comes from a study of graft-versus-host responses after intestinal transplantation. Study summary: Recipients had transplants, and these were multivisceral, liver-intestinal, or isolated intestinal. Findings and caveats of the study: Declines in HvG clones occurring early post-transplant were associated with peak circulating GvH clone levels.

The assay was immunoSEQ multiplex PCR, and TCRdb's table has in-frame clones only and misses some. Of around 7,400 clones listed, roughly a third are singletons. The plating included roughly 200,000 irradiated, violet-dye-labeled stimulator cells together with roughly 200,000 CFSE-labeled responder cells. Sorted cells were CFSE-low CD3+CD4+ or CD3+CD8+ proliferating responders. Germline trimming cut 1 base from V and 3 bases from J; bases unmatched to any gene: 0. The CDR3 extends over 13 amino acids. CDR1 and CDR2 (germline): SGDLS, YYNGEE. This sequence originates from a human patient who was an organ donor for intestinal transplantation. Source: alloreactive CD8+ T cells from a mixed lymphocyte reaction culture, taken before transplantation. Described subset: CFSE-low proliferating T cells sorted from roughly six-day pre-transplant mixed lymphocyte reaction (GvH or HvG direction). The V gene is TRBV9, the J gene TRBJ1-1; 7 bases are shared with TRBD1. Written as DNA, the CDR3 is TGTGCCAGCAGCGTACAGGGGGACACTGAAGCTTTCTTT. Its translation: CASSVQGDTEAFF.